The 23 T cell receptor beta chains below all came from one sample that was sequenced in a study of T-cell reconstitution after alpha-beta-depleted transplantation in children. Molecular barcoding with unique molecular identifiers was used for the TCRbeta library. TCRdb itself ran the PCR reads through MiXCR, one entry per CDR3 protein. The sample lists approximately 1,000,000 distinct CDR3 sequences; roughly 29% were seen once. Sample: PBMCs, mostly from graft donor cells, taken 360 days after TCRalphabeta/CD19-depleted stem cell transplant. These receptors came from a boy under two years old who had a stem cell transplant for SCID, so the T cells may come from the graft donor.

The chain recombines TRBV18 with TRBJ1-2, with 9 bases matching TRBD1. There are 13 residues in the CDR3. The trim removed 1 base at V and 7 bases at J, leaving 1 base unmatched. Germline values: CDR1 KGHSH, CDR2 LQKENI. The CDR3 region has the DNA TGTGCCAGCTCACCACGGGACAGGGCTGGCTACACCTTC. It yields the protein CASSPRDRAGYTF.

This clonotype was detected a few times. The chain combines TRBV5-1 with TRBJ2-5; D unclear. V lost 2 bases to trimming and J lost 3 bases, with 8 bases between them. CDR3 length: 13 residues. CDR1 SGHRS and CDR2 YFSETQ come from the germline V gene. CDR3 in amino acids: CASSFGSEETQYF. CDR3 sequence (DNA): TGCGCCAGCAGCTTCGGCAGCGAAGAGACCCAGTACTTC.

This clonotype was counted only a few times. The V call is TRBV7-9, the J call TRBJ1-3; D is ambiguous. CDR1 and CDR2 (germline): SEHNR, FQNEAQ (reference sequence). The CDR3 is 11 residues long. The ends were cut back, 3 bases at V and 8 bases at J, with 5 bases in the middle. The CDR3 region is CASSFGDTIYF. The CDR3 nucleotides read TGTGCCAGCAGCTTCGGGGACACCATATATTTT.

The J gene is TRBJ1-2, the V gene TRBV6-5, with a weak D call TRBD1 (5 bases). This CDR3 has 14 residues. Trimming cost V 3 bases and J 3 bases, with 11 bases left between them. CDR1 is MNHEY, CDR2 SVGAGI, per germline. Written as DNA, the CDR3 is TGTGCCAGCAGTTATCGGGGCGGTCACTATGGCTACACCTTC. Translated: CASSYRGGHYGYTF.

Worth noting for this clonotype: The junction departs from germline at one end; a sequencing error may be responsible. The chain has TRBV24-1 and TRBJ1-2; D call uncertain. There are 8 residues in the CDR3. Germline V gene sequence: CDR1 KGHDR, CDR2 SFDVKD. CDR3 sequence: CATSLPVF. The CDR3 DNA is TGTGCCACCAGTCTCCCAGTCTTC.

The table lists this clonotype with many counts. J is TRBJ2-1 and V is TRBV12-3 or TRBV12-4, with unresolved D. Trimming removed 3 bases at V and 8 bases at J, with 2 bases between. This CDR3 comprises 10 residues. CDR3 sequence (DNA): TGTGCCAGCAGTTTGCATGAGCAGTTCTTC. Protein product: CASSLHEQFF.

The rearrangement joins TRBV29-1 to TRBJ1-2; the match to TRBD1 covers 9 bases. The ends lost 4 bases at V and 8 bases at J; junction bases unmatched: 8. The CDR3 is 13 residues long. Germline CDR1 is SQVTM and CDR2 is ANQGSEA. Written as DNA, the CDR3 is TGCAGCGTTGGTCCCGGGACAGGGAACGGCTACACCTTC. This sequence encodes CSVGPGTGNGYTF.

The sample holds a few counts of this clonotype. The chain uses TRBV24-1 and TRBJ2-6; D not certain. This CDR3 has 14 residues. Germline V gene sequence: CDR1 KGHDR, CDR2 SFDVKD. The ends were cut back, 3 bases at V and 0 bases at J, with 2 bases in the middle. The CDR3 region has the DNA TGTGCCACCAGTGATGGCTCTGGGGCCAACGTCCTGACTTTC. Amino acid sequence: CATSDGSGANVLTF.

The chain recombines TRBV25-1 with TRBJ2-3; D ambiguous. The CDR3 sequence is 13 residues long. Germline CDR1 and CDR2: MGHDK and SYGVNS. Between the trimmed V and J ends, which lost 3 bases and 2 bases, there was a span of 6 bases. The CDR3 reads CASSDQDTDTQYF. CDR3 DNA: TGTGCCAGCAGTGACCAGGACACAGATACGCAGTATTTT.

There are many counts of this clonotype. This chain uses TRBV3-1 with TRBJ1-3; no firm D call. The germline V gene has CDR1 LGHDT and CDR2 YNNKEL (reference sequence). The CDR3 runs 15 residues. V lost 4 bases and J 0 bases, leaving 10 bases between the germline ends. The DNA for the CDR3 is TGTGCCAGCAGCCCTTTGGTCGTCTCTGGAAACACCATATATTTT. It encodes CASSPLVVSGNTIYF.

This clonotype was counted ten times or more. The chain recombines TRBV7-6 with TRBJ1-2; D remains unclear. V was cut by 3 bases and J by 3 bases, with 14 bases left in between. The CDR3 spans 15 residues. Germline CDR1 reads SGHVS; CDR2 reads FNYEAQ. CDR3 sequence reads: CASSFLPETDYGYTF. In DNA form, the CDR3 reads TGTGCCAGCAGCTTTCTTCCAGAAACTGACTATGGCTACACCTTC.

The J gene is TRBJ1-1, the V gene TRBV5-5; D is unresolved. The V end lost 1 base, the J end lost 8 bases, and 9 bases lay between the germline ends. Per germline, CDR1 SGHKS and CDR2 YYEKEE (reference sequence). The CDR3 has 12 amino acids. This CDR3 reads CASSLRDREAFF. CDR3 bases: TGTGCCAGCAGCTTGAGGGATCGAGAAGCTTTCTTT.

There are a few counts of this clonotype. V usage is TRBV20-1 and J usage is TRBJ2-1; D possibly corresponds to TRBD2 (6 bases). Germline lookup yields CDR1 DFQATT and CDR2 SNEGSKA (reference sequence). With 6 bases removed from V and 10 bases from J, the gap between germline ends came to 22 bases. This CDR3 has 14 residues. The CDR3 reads CSASLPGLLREQFF. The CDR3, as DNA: TGCAGTGCGTCCCTTCCGGGACTCTTAAGGGAGCAGTTCTTC.

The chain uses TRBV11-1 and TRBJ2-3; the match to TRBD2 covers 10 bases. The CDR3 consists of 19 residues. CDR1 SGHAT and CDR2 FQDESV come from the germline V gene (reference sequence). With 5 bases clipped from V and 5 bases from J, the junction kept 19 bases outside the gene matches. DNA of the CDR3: TGTGCCAGCAGCCCCCGGGGAGCGGGGGGGCCGGGGCAAGGAGATACGCAGTATTTT. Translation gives CASSPRGAGGPGQGDTQYF.

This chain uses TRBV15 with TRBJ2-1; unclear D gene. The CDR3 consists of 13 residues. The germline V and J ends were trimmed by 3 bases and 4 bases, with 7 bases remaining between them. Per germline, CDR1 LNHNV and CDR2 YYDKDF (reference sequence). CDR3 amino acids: CATSRQEYNEQFF. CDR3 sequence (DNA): TGTGCCACCAGCAGGCAGGAATACAATGAGCAGTTCTTC.

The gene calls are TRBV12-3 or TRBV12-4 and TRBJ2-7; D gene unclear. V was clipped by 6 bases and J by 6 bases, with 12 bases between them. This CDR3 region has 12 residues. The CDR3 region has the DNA TGTGCCAGCAGACCCGCCCAAGGCGAGCAGTACTTC. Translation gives CASRPAQGEQYF.

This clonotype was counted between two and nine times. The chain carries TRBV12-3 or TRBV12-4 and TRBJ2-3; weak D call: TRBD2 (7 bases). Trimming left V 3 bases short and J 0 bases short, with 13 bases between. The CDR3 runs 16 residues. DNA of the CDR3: TGTGCCAGCAGTTTTCTCCGGGGGGCTAGCACAGATACGCAGTATTTT. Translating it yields CASSFLRGASTDTQYF.

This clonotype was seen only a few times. The CDR3 nucleotides read TGTGCCAGCAGCTTGGAGGTCAGCTCTGAGCAGTTCTTC. This sequence encodes CASSLEVSSEQFF. The chain links TRBV5-6 to TRBJ2-1; D not certain. This CDR3 region has 13 residues. Trimming stripped 0 bases from V and 9 bases from J, with 10 bases between. The germline V gene encodes CDR1 SGHDT and CDR2 YYEEEE.

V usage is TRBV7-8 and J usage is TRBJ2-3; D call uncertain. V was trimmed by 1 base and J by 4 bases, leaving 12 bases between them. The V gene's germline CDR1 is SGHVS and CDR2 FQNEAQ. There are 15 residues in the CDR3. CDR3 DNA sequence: TGTGCCAGCAGCTTAGAAACCGCGAGAGCAGATACGCAGTATTTT. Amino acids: CASSLETARADTQYF.

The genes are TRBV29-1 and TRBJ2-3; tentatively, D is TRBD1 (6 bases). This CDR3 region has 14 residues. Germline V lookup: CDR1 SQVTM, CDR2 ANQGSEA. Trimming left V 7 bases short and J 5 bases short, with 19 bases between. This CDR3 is CSGGHSLVLDTQYF. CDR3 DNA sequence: TGCAGCGGGGGGCACTCCCTAGTATTAGATACGCAGTATTTT.

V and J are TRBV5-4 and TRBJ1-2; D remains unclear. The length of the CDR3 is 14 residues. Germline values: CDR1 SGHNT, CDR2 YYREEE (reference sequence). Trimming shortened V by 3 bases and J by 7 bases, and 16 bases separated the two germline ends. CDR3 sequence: CASSSLKDRPGYTF. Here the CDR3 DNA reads TGTGCCAGCAGCTCCCTAAAGGACCGACCTGGCTACACCTTC.

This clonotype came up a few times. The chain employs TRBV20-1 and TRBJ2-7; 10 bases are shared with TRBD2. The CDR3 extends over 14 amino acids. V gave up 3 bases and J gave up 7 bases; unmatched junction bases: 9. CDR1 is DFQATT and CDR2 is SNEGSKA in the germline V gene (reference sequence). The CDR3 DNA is TGCAGTGCTAGGACCAGCGGGGGGGCCGGAGAGCAGTACTTC. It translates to CSARTSGGAGEQYF.

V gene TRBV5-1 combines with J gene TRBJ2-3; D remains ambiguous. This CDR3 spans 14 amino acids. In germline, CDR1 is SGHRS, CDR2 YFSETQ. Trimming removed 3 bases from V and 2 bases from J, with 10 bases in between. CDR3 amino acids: CASSSGSFTDTQYF. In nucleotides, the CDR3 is TGCGCCAGCAGCTCAGGCTCCTTCACAGATACGCAGTATTTT.